This T cell receptor beta chain stems from a study of blood T cell repertoires in COVID-19. CDR1 and CDR2 (germline): MNHEY, SMNVEV (reference sequence). This CDR3 is 14 amino acids long. Here immunoSEQ multiplex PCR was the method, and the copy in TCRdb shows in-frame clones only, minus some. The sample comprises roughly 670,000 clones, around 89% of which are singletons, and roughly 0.25% rests with the top ten. The receptor was derived from a woman between 18 and 29 years old with acute or convalescent COVID-19. This sequence joins TRBV27 and TRBJ2-1, with a weak D call TRBD1 (6 bases). Sequencing was performed on peripheral blood. The CDR3 DNA is TGTGCGTCGATGGACAGCATAGGATACAATGAGCAGTTCTTC. This codes for CASMDSIGYNEQFF.